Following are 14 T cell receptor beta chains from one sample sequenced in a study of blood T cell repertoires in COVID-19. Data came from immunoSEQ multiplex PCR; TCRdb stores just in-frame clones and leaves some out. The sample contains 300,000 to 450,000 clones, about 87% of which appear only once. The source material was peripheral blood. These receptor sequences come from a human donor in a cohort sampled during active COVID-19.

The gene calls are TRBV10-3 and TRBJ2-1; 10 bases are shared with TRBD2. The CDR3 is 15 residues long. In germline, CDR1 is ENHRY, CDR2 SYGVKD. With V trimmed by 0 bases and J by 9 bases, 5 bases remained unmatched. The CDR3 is CAISESAGGLSEQFF. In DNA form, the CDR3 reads TGTGCCATCAGTGAGTCAGCGGGGGGGCTAAGTGAGCAGTTCTTC.

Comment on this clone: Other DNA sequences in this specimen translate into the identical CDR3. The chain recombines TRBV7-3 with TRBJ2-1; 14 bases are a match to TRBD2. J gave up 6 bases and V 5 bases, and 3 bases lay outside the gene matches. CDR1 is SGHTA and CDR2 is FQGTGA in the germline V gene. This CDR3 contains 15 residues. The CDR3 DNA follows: TGTGCCAGCAGCCGCGGACTAGCGGGAGGCAATGAGCAGTTCTTC. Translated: CASSRGLAGGNEQFF. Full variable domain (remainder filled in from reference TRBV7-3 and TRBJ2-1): GAGVSQTPSNKVTEKGKYVELRCDPISGHTALYWYRQSLGQGPEFLIYFQGTGAADDSGLPNDRFFAVRPEGSVSTLKIQRTERGDSAVYLCASSRGLAGGNEQFFGPGTRLTVL.

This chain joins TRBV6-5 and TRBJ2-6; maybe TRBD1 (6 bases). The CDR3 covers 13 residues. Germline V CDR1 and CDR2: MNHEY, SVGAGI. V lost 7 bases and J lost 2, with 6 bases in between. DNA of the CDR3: TGTGCCAGCAAGGGGGCTGGGGCCAACGTCCTGACTTTC. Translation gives CASKGAGANVLTF.

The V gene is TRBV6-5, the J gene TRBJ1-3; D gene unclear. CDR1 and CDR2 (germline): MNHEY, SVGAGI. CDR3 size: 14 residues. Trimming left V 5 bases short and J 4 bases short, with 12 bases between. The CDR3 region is CASSRDLWGNTIYF. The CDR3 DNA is TGTGCCAGCAGTCGCGACTTATGGGGAAACACCATATATTTT.

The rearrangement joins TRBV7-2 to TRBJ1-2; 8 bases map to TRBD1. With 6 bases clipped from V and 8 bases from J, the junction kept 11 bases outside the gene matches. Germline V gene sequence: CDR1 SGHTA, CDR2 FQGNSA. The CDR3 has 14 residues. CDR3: CASRRDRWADGYTF. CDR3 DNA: TGTGCCAGCAGAAGGGACAGGTGGGCGGACGGCTACACCTTC. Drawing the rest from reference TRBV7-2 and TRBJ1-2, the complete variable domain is GAGVSQSPSNKVTEKGKDVELRCDPISGHTALYWYRQSLGQGLEFLIYFQGNSAPDKSGLPSDRFSAERTGGSVSTLTIQRTQQEDSAVYLCASRRDRWADGYTFGSGTRLTVV.

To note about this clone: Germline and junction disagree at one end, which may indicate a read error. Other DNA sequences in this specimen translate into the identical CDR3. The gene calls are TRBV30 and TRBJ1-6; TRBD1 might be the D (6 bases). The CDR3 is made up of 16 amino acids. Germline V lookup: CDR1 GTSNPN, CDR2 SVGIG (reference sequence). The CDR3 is CAWSGGGRTYNSPLHF. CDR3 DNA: TGTGCCTGGAGTGGGGGGGGCAGGACCTATAATTCACCTCTCCACTTT.

The CDR3 sequence: CASSYTWTRGENIQYF. CDR3 nucleotides: TGCGCCAGCAGCTACACCTGGACTCGCGGAGAAAACATTCAGTACTTC. This sequence joins TRBV4-1 and TRBJ2-4; a possible D gene is TRBD2 (5 bases). The V and J ends lost 5 bases and 5 bases respectively, with 19 bases between them. Germline CDR1 MGHRA, CDR2 YSYEKL. This CDR3 has 16 residues.

The CDR3 loop is CASSADRTSYNEQFF. As DNA, the CDR3 is TGTGCCAGCAGCGCCGACAGAACCTCCTACAATGAGCAGTTCTTC. The chain recombines TRBV5-4 with TRBJ2-1; D perhaps matches TRBD1 (5 bases). V shed 4 bases and J shed 0 bases, with 11 bases lying between them. The CDR3 length is 15 residues. CDR1 SGHNT and CDR2 YYREEE come from the germline V gene (reference sequence).

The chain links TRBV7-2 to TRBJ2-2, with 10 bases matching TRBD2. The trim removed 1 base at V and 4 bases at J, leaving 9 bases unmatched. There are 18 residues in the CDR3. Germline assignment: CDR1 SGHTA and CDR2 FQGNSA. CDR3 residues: CASSLESHSGRPTGELFF. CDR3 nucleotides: TGTGCCAGCAGCTTAGAGTCCCATAGCGGGAGGCCCACCGGGGAGCTGTTTTTT.

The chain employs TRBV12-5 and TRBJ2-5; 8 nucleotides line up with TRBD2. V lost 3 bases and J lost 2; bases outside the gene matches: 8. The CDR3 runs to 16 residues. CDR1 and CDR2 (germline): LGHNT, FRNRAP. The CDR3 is CASGLPRGGYQETQYF. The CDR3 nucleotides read TGTGCTAGTGGTTTACCTCGGGGGGGGTATCAAGAGACCCAGTACTTC.

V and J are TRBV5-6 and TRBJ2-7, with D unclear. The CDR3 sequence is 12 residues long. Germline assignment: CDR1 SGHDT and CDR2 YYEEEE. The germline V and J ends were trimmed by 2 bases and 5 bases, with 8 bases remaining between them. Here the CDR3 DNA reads TGTGCCAGCAGCTTAATTTCGGACGAGCAGTACTTC. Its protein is CASSLISDEQYF.

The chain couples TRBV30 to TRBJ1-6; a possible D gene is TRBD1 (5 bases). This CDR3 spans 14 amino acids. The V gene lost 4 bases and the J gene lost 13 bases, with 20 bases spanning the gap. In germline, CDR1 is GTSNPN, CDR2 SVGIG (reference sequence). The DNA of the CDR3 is TGTGCCTGGACCGTACTCGACAGCGCCCAGCCCCTCCACTTT. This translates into CAWTVLDSAQPLHF.

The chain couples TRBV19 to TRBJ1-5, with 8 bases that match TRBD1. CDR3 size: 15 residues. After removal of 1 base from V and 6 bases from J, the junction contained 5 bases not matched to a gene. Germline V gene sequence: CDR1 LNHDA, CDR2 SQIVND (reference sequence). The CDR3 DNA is TGTGCCAGTAGTATAGGTCAGGGGGCATTTCAGCCCCAGCATTTT. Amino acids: CASSIGQGAFQPQHF. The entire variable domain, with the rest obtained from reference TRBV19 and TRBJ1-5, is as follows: DGGITQSPKYLFRKEGQNVTLSCEQNLNHDAMYWYRQDPGQGLRLIYYSQIVNDFQKGDIAEGYSVSREKKESFPLTVTSAQKNPTAFYLCASSIGQGAFQPQHFGDGTRLSIL.

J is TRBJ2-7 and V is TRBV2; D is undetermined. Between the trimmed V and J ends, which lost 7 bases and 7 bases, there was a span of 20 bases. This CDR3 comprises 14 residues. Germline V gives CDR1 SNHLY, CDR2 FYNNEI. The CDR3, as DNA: TGTGCCAGCATCCCCCCGGTGGTGACTTGGGAGCAGTACTTC. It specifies CASIPPVVTWEQYF.